The clone carrying this T cell receptor beta chain has a count of ten or more. Its antigen remains unknown. Per germline, CDR1 SGHTA and CDR2 FQGTGA. The CDR3 consists of 17 residues. V shed 5 bases, J shed 4 bases, and the junction held 5 bases outside the gene matches. Source study methods: Clinicopathological groups supplied CDR3 differences that were used to build a distant-metastasis classifier for papillary thyroid cancer. TCRdb reprocessed the PCR reads via MiXCR. What appears here as the V and J calls and clone size reflects TCRdb's work, not the paper's. The data contain approximately 84,000 clones, about 15% of them singletons. No patient received treatment before thyroid surgery. This sample stems from a study of metastatic and nonmetastatic thyroid tumors. Across the whole study: Repertoires from malignant and benign thyroid patients were compared across blood and tumor or nodule tissue.

General observations from the study: Malignant thyroid tumors reportedly had TCR beta diversity that was significantly higher than in benign nodules, in blood and tumor.

The sample taken for sequencing was blood. This chain joins TRBV7-3 and TRBJ2-1; the match to TRBD2 covers 16 bases. The sequence came from a female donor with papillary thyroid cancer or a benign thyroid nodule (not recorded which). Some clones in this sample may be carry-over from other donors' samples. This chain's CDR3 is CASSPGLAGGRYNEQFF. For the CDR3, the DNA is TGTGCCAGCAGCCCGGGACTAGCGGGGGGGAGGTACAATGAGCAGTTCTTC.